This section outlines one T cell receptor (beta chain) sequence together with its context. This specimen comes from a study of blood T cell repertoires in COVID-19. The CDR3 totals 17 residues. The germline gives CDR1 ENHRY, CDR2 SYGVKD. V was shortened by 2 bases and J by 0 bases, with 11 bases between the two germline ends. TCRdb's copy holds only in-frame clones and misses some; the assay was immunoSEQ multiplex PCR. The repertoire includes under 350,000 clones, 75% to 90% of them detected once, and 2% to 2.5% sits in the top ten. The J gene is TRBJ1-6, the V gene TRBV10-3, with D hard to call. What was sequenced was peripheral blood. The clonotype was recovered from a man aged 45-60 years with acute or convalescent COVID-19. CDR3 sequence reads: CAISERDGSSYNSPLHF. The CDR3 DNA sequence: TGTGCCATCAGTGAGAGAGACGGGAGCTCCTATAATTCACCCCTCCACTTT.